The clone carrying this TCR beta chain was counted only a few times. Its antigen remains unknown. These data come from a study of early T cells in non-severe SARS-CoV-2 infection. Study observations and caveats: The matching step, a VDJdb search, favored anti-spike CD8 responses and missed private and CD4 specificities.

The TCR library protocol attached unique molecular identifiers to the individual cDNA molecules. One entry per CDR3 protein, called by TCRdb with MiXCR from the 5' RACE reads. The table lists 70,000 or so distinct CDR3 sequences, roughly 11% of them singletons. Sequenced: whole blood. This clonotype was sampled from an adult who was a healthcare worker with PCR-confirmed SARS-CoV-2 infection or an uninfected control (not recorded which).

The CDR3 DNA reads as TGTGCCAGCAGCTTAAGACCCTTGGGCAGCGACACCATATATTTT. Translation gives CASSLRPLGSDTIYF. The V gene is TRBV7-2, the J gene TRBJ1-3; D uncertain. V dropped 2 bases and J dropped 8 bases, with 16 bases sitting between them. Germline assignment: CDR1 SGHTA and CDR2 FQGNSA. This CDR3 is built from 15 residues.